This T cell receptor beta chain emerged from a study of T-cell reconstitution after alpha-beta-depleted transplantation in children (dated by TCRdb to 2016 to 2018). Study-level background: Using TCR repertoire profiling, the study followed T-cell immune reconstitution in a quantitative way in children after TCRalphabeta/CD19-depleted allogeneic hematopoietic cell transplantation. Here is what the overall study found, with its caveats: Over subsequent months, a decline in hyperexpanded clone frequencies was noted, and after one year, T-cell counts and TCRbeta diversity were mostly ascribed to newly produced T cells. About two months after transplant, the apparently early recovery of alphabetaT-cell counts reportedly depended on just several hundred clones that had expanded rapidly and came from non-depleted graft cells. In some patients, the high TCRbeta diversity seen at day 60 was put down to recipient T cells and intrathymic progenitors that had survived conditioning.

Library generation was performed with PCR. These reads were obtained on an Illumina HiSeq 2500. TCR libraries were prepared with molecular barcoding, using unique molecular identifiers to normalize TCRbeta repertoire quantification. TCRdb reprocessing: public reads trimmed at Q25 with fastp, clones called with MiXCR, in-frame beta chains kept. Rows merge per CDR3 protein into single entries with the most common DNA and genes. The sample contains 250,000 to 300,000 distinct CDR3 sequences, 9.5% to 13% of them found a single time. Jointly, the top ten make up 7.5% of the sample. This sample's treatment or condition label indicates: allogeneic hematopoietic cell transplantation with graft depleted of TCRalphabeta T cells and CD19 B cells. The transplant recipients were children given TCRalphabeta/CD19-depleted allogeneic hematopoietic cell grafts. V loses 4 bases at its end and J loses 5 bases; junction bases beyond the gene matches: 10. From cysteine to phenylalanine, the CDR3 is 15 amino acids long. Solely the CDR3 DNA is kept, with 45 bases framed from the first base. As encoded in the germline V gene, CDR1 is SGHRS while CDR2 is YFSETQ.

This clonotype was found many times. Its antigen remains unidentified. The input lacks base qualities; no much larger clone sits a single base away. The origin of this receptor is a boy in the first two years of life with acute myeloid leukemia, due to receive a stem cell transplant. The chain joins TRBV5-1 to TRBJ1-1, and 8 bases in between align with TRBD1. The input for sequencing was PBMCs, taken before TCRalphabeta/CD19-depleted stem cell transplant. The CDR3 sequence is CASSGSGQGRTEAFF. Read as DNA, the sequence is TGCGCCAGCAGCGGGTCCGGACAGGGTAGGACTGAAGCTTTCTTT.